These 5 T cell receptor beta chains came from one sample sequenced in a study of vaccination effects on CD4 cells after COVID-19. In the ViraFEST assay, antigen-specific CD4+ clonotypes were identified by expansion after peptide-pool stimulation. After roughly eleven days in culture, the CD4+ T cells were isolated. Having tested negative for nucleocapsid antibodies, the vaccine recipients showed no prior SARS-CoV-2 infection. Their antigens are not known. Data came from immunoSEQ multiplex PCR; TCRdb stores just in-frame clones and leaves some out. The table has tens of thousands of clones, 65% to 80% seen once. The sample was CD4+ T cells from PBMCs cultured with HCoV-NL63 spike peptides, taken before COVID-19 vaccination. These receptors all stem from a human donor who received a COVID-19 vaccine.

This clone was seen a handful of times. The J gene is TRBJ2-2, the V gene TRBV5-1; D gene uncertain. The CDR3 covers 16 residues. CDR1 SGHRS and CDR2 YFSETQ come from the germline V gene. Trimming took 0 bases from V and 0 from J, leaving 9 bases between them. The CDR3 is CASSLASLANTGELFF. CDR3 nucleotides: TGCGCCAGCAGCTTGGCCAGCCTCGCGAACACCGGGGAGCTGTTTTTT.

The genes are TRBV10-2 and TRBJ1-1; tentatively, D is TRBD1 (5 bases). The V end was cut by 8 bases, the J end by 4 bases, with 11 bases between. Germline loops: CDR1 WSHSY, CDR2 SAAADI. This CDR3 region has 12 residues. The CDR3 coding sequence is TGCGCCAGCCAGGGTCTAGCCACTGAAGCTTTCTTT. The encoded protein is CASQGLATEAFF.

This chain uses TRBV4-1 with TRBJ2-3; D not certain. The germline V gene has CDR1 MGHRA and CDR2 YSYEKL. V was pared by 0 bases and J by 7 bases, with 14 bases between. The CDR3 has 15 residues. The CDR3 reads CASSQEGSQVHTQYF. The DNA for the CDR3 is TGCGCCAGCAGCCAAGAAGGTAGTCAGGTTCATACGCAGTATTTT.

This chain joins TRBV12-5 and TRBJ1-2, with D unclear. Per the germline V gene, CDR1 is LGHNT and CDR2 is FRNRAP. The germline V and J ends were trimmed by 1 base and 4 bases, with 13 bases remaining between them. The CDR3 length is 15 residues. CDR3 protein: CASGLASTQAYGYTF. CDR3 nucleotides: TGTGCTAGTGGTTTGGCCTCGACTCAGGCCTATGGCTACACCTTC.

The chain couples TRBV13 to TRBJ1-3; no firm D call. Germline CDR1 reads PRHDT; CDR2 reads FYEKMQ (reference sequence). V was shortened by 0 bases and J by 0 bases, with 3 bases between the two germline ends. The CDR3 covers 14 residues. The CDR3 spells CASSLGYSGNTIYF. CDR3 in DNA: TGTGCCAGCAGCTTAGGTTACTCTGGAAACACCATATATTTT. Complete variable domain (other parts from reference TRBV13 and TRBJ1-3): AAGVIQSPRHLIKEKRETATLKCYPIPRHDTVYWYQQGPGQDPQFLISFYEKMQSDKGSIPDRFSAQQFSDYHSELNMSSLELGDSALYFCASSLGYSGNTIYFGEGSWLTVV.